These 22 T cell receptor beta chains were all obtained from the same sample, sequenced in a study of cytomegalovirus exposure and HLA in healthy donors. Repertoires were generated with immunoSEQ multiplex PCR, while TCRdb's copy carries only in-frame clones and drops some. Seen here are about 190,000 clones, roughly 82% observed once, and the top ten hold over 1.3%. Sequencing was carried out using PBMCs. Every receptor here comes from a young woman in good health and CMV-seronegative.

The chain joins TRBV12-5 to TRBJ2-1, with TRBD1 as a possible D gene (5 bases). CDR1 and CDR2 from the germline V gene are LGHNT and FRNRAP. Trimming stripped 4 bases from V and 8 bases from J, with 9 bases between. The CDR3 runs 12 residues. The CDR3 DNA is TGTGCTAGTGGTTCCCCCAGGGATGAGCAGTTCTTC. Translated: CASGSPRDEQFF. Based on the CDR3 plus reference TRBV12-5 and TRBJ2-1, the full variable domain is DARVTQTPRHKVTEMGQEVTMRCQPILGHNTVFWYRQTMMQGLELLAYFRNRAPLDDSGMPKDRFSAEMPDATLATLKIQPSEPRDSAVYFCASGSPRDEQFFGPGTRLTVL.

The gene calls are TRBV5-1 and TRBJ1-1; D is perhaps TRBD1 (5 bases). V lost 0 bases and J lost 9, with 12 bases in between. The CDR3 loop spans 13 amino acids. In germline, CDR1 is SGHRS, CDR2 YFSETQ. CDR3 sequence (DNA): TGCGCCAGCAGCTTGGAATTGAAGGACAAAGCTTTCTTT. As protein: CASSLELKDKAFF.

CDR3 sequence reads: CASSQLRTSSNEQFF. CDR3 DNA sequence: TGTGCCAGCAGTCAACTCAGGACTAGCTCCAATGAGCAGTTCTTC. V and J are TRBV4-2 and TRBJ2-1; 8 bases are shared with TRBD2. The CDR3 runs 15 residues. After removal of 6 bases from V and 6 bases from J, the junction contained 10 bases not matched to a gene. Germline CDR1 LGHNA, CDR2 YNFKEQ.

The gene calls are TRBV5-1 and TRBJ1-6; 7 bases agree with TRBD1. This CDR3 contains 16 residues. Looked up from germline, CDR1 is SGHRS and CDR2 is YFSETQ. With V trimmed by 4 bases and J by 6 bases, 10 bases remained unmatched. CDR3 bases: TGCGCCAGCAGCACCGGTGGGGACAGCGGTAATTCACCCCTCCACTTT. This gives the protein CASSTGGDSGNSPLHF.

This chain connects TRBV9 to TRBJ2-2; D unclear. The CDR3 spans 15 residues. CDR1 SGDLS and CDR2 YYNGEE come from the germline V gene. The germline V and J ends were trimmed by 4 bases and 1 base, with 11 bases remaining between them. The CDR3, as DNA: TGTGCCAGCAGCTTAATAGACTTGAACACCGGGGAGCTGTTTTTT. This sequence encodes CASSLIDLNTGELFF.

The chain links TRBV11-3 to TRBJ2-2; TRBD2 aligns across 10 bases. There are 16 residues in the CDR3. The trim removed 3 bases at V and 2 bases at J, leaving 3 bases unmatched. The germline CDR1 and CDR2 sequences are SGHNT and YENEEA. This CDR3 is CASSFELAGNTGELFF. Written as DNA, the CDR3 is TGTGCCAGCAGCTTTGAACTAGCGGGAAACACCGGGGAGCTGTTTTTT. Full variable domain (rest looked up from reference TRBV11-3 and TRBJ2-2): EAGVVQSPRYKIIEKKQPVAFWCNPISGHNTLYWYLQNLGQGPELLIRYENEEAVDDSQLPKDRFSAERLKGVDSTLKIQPAELGDSAVYLCASSFELAGNTGELFFGEGSRLTVL.

The V and J genes are TRBV9 and TRBJ1-6; 7 nucleotides align to TRBD1. The CDR3 runs to 14 residues. Per germline, CDR1 SGDLS and CDR2 YYNGEE. J was trimmed by 7 bases and V by 4 bases; bases with no gene match: 5. CDR3 sequence reads: CASSYGQDNSPLHF. The CDR3 coding sequence is TGTGCCAGCAGCTACGGACAGGACAATTCACCCCTCCACTTT.

The rearrangement joins TRBV7-6 to TRBJ1-3, with a possible D match to TRBD1 (6 bases). CDR3 length: 16 residues. Trimming took 1 base from V and 6 from J, leaving 16 bases between them. The V gene's germline CDR1 is SGHVS and CDR2 FNYEAQ. The CDR3 sequence is CASSLELSQGINTIYF. In DNA, the CDR3 is TGTGCCAGCAGCTTAGAGTTATCACAGGGAATAAACACCATATATTTT.

CDR3 coding DNA: TGCAGCGTTGAAGTGGGCCGAAACACTGAAGCTTTCTTT. The encoded protein is CSVEVGRNTEAFF. The V call is TRBV29-1, the J call TRBJ1-1; D is ambiguous. There are 13 residues in the CDR3. The germline V and J ends were trimmed by 1 base and 2 bases, with 8 bases remaining between them. Germline V gene data show CDR1 as SQVTM and CDR2 as ANQGSEA.

This rearrangement joins TRBV7-9 to TRBJ2-3, with 9 bases that match TRBD1. The germline V gene has CDR1 SEHNR and CDR2 FQNEAQ (reference sequence). CDR3 length equals 16 residues. The junction had 4 bases not matched to a gene; V was cut back by 1 base and J by 2 bases. CDR3 in amino acids: CASSLGRDRATDTQYF. Here the CDR3 DNA reads TGTGCCAGCAGCTTAGGCCGGGACAGGGCCACAGATACGCAGTATTTT.

This chain links TRBV18 with TRBJ1-1; D might be TRBD1 (5 bases). The V and J ends lost 3 bases and 5 bases respectively, with 13 bases between them. Germline values: CDR1 KGHSH, CDR2 LQKENI. The CDR3 totals 14 residues. The chain's CDR3 is CASSPDRTRTEAFF. CDR3 bases: TGTGCCAGCTCACCTGACAGAACGAGGACTGAAGCTTTCTTT.

The chain carries TRBV6-1 and TRBJ2-1, with 11 bases identical to TRBD2. Per the germline V gene, CDR1 is MNHNS and CDR2 is SASEGT. CDR3 length equals 14 residues. The V segment lost 8 bases and the J segment 2 bases; nucleotides outside the gene matches: 2. CDR3 nucleotides: TGTGCCAGCTTACTAGCGGGAGCCTACAATGAGCAGTTCTTC. It encodes CASLLAGAYNEQFF.

Of note for this clone: Other DNA sequences in this specimen translate into the identical CDR3. CDR3 in DNA: TGCAGCGTTCGGACAGGGGGCAATCAGCCCCAGCATTTT. It translates to CSVRTGGNQPQHF. The chain is built from TRBV29-1 and TRBJ1-5, with 9 bases lining up with TRBD1. CDR1 is SQVTM and CDR2 is ANQGSEA in the germline V gene. With V trimmed by 5 bases and J by 2 bases, 1 base remained unmatched. The CDR3 is made up of 13 amino acids.

This clone occurred once. This sequence joins TRBV5-1 and TRBJ2-1, with D possibly TRBD2 on 6 matching bases. Trimming took off 3 bases at V and 0 bases at J, with 10 bases between the two ends. Germline V gene lookup returns CDR1 SGHRS and CDR2 YFSETQ. The CDR3 is made up of 15 amino acids. The CDR3 protein is CASSSAEGSYNEQFF. CDR3 nucleotide sequence: TGCGCCAGCAGCTCAGCGGAGGGCTCCTACAATGAGCAGTTCTTC.

This clone was found once. This chain joins TRBV2 and TRBJ1-1; 9 nucleotides agree with TRBD1. The junction had 14 bases not matched to a gene; V was cut back by 6 bases and J by 9 bases. Per the germline V gene, CDR1 is SNHLY and CDR2 is FYNNEI. The CDR3 contains 15 residues. CDR3 residues: CASSRDRAYPEQAFF. CDR3 nucleotide sequence: TGTGCCAGCAGCCGGGACAGGGCATACCCTGAGCAAGCTTTCTTT.

This chain uses TRBV5-6 with TRBJ1-2, with TRBD1 matching over 7 bases. Trimming removed 4 bases from V and 0 bases from J; junction bases left unmatched: 3. Germline V gives CDR1 SGHDT, CDR2 YYEEEE. The length of the CDR3 is 14 residues. In nucleotides, the CDR3 is TGTGCCAGCAGCCCTACAGGGGCTAACTATGGCTACACCTTC. Protein sequence: CASSPTGANYGYTF.

The chain is built from TRBV30 and TRBJ1-5; D perhaps matches TRBD1 (5 bases). Trimming removed 3 bases from V and 6 bases from J, with 18 bases in between. The CDR3 is 15 amino acids. Germline V gene data show CDR1 as GTSNPN and CDR2 as SVGIG (reference sequence). In DNA, the CDR3 is TGTGCCTGGAGAACACGGGGGGGTGGGTTTCAGCCCCAGCATTTT. This encodes CAWRTRGGGFQPQHF. Full variable domain (remainder filled in from reference TRBV30 and TRBJ1-5): SQTIHQWPATLVQPVGSPLSLECTVEGTSNPNLYWYRQAAGRGLQLLFYSVGIGQISSEVPQNLSASRPQDRQFILSSKKLLLSDSGFYLCAWRTRGGGFQPQHFGDGTRLSIL.

This chain joins TRBV19 and TRBJ2-7; 10 nucleotides agree with TRBD1. This CDR3 region has 19 residues. The V and J ends lost 3 bases and 0 bases, in that order; junction bases with no gene match: 14. Germline CDR1 reads LNHDA; CDR2 reads SQIVND (reference sequence). This CDR3 reads CASSIFGTGDILSSYEQYF. The CDR3 DNA sequence: TGTGCCAGTAGTATCTTCGGGACAGGGGATATCTTGAGCTCCTACGAGCAGTACTTC.

V usage is TRBV7-2 and J usage is TRBJ2-3; TRBD1 might be the D (5 bases). The germline V gene encodes CDR1 SGHTA and CDR2 FQGNSA. The CDR3 is 15 amino acids. Between the trimmed V and J ends, which lost 5 bases and 2 bases, there was a span of 14 bases. The CDR3 region is CASSDRTRHTDTQYF. CDR3 DNA sequence: TGTGCCAGCAGCGACCGGACAAGGCACACAGATACGCAGTATTTT.

This clone was seen only a few times. The chain is built from TRBV27 and TRBJ1-2; the D gene is possibly TRBD1 (6 bases). Germline CDR1 is MNHEY and CDR2 is SMNVEV (reference sequence). Trimming left V 7 bases short and J 7 bases short, with 16 bases between. The CDR3 is 13 amino acids. The CDR3 nucleotides are TGTGCCAGCAAGAGAACAGGGATAGTTGGCTACACCTTC. It encodes CASKRTGIVGYTF.

This clone was seen once. CDR3 in amino acids: CASSRTGNSGNTIYF. The CDR3 DNA is TGTGCCAGCAGCCGAACAGGAAACTCTGGAAACACCATATATTTT. The genes are TRBV5-4 and TRBJ1-3, with TRBD1 as a possible D gene (5 bases). Trimming stripped 4 bases from V and 0 bases from J, with 11 bases between. The CDR3 has 15 residues. In germline, CDR1 is SGHNT, CDR2 YYREEE (reference sequence).

This sequence joins TRBV7-9 and TRBJ1-3, with a possible D match to TRBD1 (5 bases). The germline V gene has CDR1 SEHNR and CDR2 FQNEAQ (reference sequence). V dropped 1 base and J dropped 4 bases, with 17 bases sitting between them. The CDR3 totals 17 residues. The CDR3 DNA is TGTGCCAGCAGCTTAGTCTACCGGACATTTGAAGGAAACACCATATATTTT. As protein: CASSLVYRTFEGNTIYF.